This paragraph covers one T cell receptor (beta chain) sequence. The target antigen is unknown. These data originate in a study of T cells in Graves' hyperthyroidism and ophthalmopathy. Amplification of TCR beta CDR3 regions was performed using RNA transcripts as template. First-round RT-PCR with HTBI primers amplified the TCR CDR3 region. TCRdb independently ran MiXCR on the multiplex PCR reads; one entry per CDR3 protein. Here the sample spans about 740,000 distinct CDR3 sequences, 12% to 15% being singletons. The CDR3 spans 16 residues. Trimming removed 5 bases from V and 1 base from J, with 15 bases in between. Per the germline V gene, CDR1 is LNHDA and CDR2 is SQIVND (reference sequence). Study observations and caveats: Most thyroid-expanded clonotypes above 0.001 were also found in blood.

The sample comprised blood. This clonotype was obtained from a young woman with Graves' hyperthyroidism. The chain has TRBV19 and TRBJ1-5; D remains ambiguous. CDR3 sequence (DNA): TGTGCCAGTAGTGTACCCCCCTCGGTGAGCAATCAGCCCCAGCATTTT. Translating it yields CASSVPPSVSNQPQHF. The variable domain in full, with the rest retrieved from reference TRBV19 and TRBJ1-5, is DGGITQSPKYLFRKEGQNVTLSCEQNLNHDAMYWYRQDPGQGLRLIYYSQIVNDFQKGDIAEGYSVSREKKESFPLTVTSAQKNPTAFYLCASSVPPSVSNQPQHFGDGTRLSIL.